The sequence of this TCR beta chain was determined in a study of tumor-infiltrating lymphocytes in primary liver carcinoma (TCRdb year 2017). For context, the study as a whole: Hepatocellular carcinoma (four) or combined HCC and intrahepatic cholangiocarcinoma (one) was present in the five patients, who were three men and two women aged 30 to 69 years. The five patients had tumors staged T1-T3 N0M0, with maximum diameters ranging from roughly 4.2 to 11 cm. Samples yielded roughly 3.5 to 7.5 million productive TCRbeta reads; read depth did not differ significantly between tissue types. Across five regions of each liver tumor, along with adjacent normal tissue and blood, the study brought together TCRbeta repertoire sequencing, expression microarrays and whole-exome sequencing. A total of 35 or so specimens from 5 patients underwent TCRbeta repertoire sequencing, comprising some 25 tumor regions, 5 adjacent noncancerous liver tissues and 5 peripheral blood samples. To link TCRbeta repertoire diversity with the local molecular phenotype, the 25 tumor region samples were profiled using Agilent mRNA microarrays. Reproducibility between technical replicate repertoires was high, with correlation coefficients above 0.95 and mean shared-clone rates approximately 0.9.

Beyond this particular receptor, the publication reports: Only about 8-24% of top clones were present in all five regions of a tumor, suggesting spatial heterogeneity of tumor-infiltrating T cells. Comparison of CD4+ and CD8+ T cell repertoires was precluded by the use of bulk unsorted samples. With just a few patients in the study, the authors point out that the findings should be validated in a larger study. The top 250 clones accounted for a significantly greater share of the repertoire in tumors than in blood (p = 0.039). Because only the TCR beta chain was sequenced and unpaired alpha chains were not captured, true repertoire diversity is likely underestimated. Consistent with antigen-driven expansion, pairs of tumor regions showed higher repertoire overlap (mean about 36%) than either tumor-adjacent pairs (approximately 17%) or tumor-blood pairs (roughly 15%).

From its cysteine to its phenylalanine, the CDR3 spans 14 amino acids. CDR3 DNA is the only sequence kept; it has 42 bases, read in frame from the first base. The germline V gene yields MNHNS for CDR1 and SASEGT for CDR2. A remark on this clonotype: Its antigen remains unidentified. The junction does not match germline at one end; this may be a read error.

Using a constant-region primer and ProtoScript II reverse transcriptase, TCRbeta-specific cDNA was reverse-transcribed from approximately 500 ng total RNA. TCRbeta libraries were built with three nested multiplex PCR rounds, a slightly modified ARM-PCR procedure. Multiplex TRBV1-TRBV30 forward primers and a Cbeta reverse primer were used in the first two PCR rounds, each of which was run for around 10 cycles. Sample barcodes and Illumina adapters were added in a final 25-cycle PCR using Deep VentR polymerase. Before sequencing, amplicons between 200 and 500 bp were purified from gel using a QIAquick gel extraction kit. TCRbeta amplicons were sequenced on an Illumina HiSeq 2500 with 250-bp paired-end reads. As for the original processing: Reads were quality-trimmed with Trimmomatic v0.33, and paired reads were merged with FLASH v1.2.11 to recover full CDR3 sequences. V, D and J germline segments were assigned to the rearranged TCRbeta sequences using MiGEC v1.2.1b. Clonotype statistics, along with Shannon-Wiener diversity indices, were calculated using VDJtools v1.0.0. To reduce sampling bias, subsequent analyses other than the diversity analysis used only the 250 most abundant clonotypes in each sample. Using fastp at Q25 and MiXCR, TCRdb reprocessed the public reads and kept productive beta chains. Rows matching on CDR3 protein sequence are summarized as one entry with the most common DNA and genes. The V and J calls and clone size are TCRdb's, not the authors'. A total of more than 90,000 distinct CDR3 sequences appear in this sample, about 70% of them only once. 9% to 15% of the sample comes from the top ten.

Total RNA and DNA were co-extracted without cell sorting from approximately 22-30 mg of bulk tissue using the AllPrep DNA/RNA mini kit. Between late 2015 and 2016, a few patients in China with histopathologically diagnosed primary liver carcinoma had surgical resection. At the time of sampling, the patients had chronic HBV infection and had not received any treatment. Each tumor was sampled at five spatially separated regions: the superior, inferior, left-lateral and right-lateral poles and the tumor centre. According to histology, viable tumor cells made up more than 85% of every tumor sample. Each fresh piece of tumor and adjacent tissue was cut in two, with one half stored in RNAlater at -80 degrees C and the other half sent for histology.

This chain is built from TRBV6-1 and TRBJ2-2, and 8 junction bases match TRBD1. Sequencing used liver tumor tissue from sampling region 2. The cell subset or site label on this specimen signifies: tumor region T2, inferior pole. The sequence came from a woman in her sixties with primary liver carcinoma and hepatitis B virus infection. The DNA is TGTGGCAGCAGTACAGGGGGTACTACCGGGGAGCTGCTTTTT. Its translation reads: CGSSTGGTTGELLF.